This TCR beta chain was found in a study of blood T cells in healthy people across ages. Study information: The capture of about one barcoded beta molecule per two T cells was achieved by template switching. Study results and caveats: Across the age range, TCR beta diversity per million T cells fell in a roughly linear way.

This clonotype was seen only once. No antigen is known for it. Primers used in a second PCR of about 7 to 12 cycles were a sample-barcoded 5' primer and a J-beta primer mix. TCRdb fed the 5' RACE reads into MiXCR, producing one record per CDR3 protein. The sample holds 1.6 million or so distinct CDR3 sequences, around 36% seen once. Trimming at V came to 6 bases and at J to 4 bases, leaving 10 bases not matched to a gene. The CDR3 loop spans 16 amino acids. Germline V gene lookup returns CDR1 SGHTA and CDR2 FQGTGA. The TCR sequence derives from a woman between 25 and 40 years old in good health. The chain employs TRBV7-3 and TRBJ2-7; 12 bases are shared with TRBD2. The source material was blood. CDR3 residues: CASSRLAGAEQYEQYF. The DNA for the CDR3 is TGTGCCAGCAGTCGACTAGCGGGAGCAGAGCAGTACGAGCAGTACTTC. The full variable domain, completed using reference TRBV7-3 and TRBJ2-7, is GAGVSQTPSNKVTEKGKYVELRCDPISGHTALYWYRQSLGQGPEFLIYFQGTGAADDSGLPNDRFFAVRPEGSVSTLKIQRTERGDSAVYLCASSRLAGAEQYEQYFGPGTRLTVT.